The clone carrying this T cell receptor beta chain was seen at least ten times. The target antigen is unknown. V was trimmed by 10 bases and J by 6 bases, leaving 13 bases between them. The CDR3 has 11 amino acids. From germline, CDR1 is ENHRY and CDR2 SYGVKD. This sample was taken from a study of human T cells and chemical hapten exposure. The time point was: pre-sensitization, week 0. Treatment meaning: therapeutic diphenylcyclopropenone sensitization with weekly scalp DPC. Findings and limits, study-wide: Expanded TCR sets contained significantly more large CDR3 similarity clusters than controls.

Authors' data handling: Across samples, TCR counts had a median of roughly 96,000 and ranged from 23,224 to 690,600. Using its own MiXCR run on the RACE reads, TCRdb lists one record per CDR3 protein. Here the V and J calls rest on TCRdb's processing, not on the authors' analysis. The sample lists 250,000 or so distinct CDR3 sequences, almost 8% seen once, with more than 0.95% in the top ten. The TCR originated in a man between 18 and 29 years old with alopecia areata. Some clones in this sample may be carry-over from other donors' samples. This material consisted of whole blood, taken in connection with sensitization to the hapten diphenylcyclopropenone (DPC). The rearrangement links TRBV10-3 to TRBJ2-7; D possibly corresponds to TRBD1 (5 bases). This CDR3 reads CATRVDIEQYF. In DNA, the CDR3 is TGTGCCACCAGGGTGGACATCGAGCAGTACTTC.